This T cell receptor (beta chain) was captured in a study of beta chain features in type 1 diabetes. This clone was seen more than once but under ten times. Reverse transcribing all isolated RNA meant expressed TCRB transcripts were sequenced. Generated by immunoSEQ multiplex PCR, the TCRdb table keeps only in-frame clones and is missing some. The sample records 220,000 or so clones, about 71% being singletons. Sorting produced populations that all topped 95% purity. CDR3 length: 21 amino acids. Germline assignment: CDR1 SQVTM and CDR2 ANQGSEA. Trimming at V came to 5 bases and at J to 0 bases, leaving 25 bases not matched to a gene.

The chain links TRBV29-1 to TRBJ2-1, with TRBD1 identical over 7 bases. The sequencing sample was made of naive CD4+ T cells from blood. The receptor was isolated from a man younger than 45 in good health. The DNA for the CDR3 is TGCAGCGTTCCACGACAGGGTTTCCCCGACCGGTGGATGAGCTCCTACAATGAGCAGTTCTTC. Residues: CSVPRQGFPDRWMSSYNEQFF.